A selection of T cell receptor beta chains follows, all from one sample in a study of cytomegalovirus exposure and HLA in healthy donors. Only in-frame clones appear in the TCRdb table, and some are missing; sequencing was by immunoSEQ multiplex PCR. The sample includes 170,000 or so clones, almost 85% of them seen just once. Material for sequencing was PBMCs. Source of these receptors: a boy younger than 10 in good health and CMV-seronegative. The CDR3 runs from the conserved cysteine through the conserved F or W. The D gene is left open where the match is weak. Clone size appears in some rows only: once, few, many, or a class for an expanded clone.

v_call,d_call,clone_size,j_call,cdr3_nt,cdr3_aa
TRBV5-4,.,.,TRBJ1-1,TGTGCCAGCAGCTTGAAACGGGAAATGAACACTGAAGCTTTCTTT,CASSLKREMNTEAFF
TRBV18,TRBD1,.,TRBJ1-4,TGTGCCAGCTCGCCCGGGACAGGGGGTGACGAAAAACTGTTTTTT,CASSPGTGGDEKLFF
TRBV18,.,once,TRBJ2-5,TGTGCCAGCTCACCACCATTATCGGGGGAGACCCAGTACTTC,CASSPPLSGETQYF
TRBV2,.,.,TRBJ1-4,TGTGCCAGCAGAATAGAAAAACTGTTTTTT,CASRIEKLFF
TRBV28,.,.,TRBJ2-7,TGTGCCAGCAGTTTATTACTTACAGGGTCCTCCTACGAGCAGTACTTC,CASSLLLTGSSYEQYF
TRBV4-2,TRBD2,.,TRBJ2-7,TGTGCCAGCAGCCAAGAGGTCAGAACTAGCGCTACCTACGAGCAGTACTTC,CASSQEVRTSATYEQYF
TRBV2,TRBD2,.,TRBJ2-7,TGTGCCGCGGGGCGGGAGGGACCTACCGAGCAGTACTTC,CAAGREGPTEQYF
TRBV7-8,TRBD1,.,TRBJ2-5,TGTGCCAGCAGCTTAGGGACAGGGTGGCAGACCCAGTACTTC,CASSLGTGWQTQYF
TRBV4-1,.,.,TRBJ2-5,TGCGCCAGCAGCCAAGAATCGGTTCTAGAGACCCAGTACTTC,CASSQESVLETQYF
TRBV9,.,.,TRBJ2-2,TGTGCCAGCAGCAACAACCTTGGGGGCGAAAACACCGGGGAGCTGTTTTTT,CASSNNLGGENTGELFF
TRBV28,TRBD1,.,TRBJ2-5,TGTGCCAGCAGTTTTCCAGGGGGCCACGAGACCCAGTACTTC,CASSFPGGHETQYF
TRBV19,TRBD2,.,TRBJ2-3,TGTGCCAGTACCACTAGCGGGGTCACAGATACGCAGTATTTT,CASTTSGVTDTQYF
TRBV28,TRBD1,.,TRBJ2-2,TGTGCCAGCAGTCCCTCCGGGACAGGGAGAACCGGGGAGCTGTTTTTT,CASSPSGTGRTGELFF
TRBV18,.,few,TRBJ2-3,TGTGCCAGCTCACCCCCTAGCACAGATACGCAGTATTTT,CASSPPSTDTQYF
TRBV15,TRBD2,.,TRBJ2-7,TGTGCCACCAGCAGAGCTAGCGGGAGGACCTACGAGCAGTACTTC,CATSRASGRTYEQYF
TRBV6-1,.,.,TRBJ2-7,TGTGCCAGCAGGCCCGTGGACAGCTCCTACGAGCAGTACTTC,CASRPVDSSYEQYF
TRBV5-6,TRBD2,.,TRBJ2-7,TGTGCCAGCAGCCCCGGGGGACTAGCGGGAAACGAGCAGTACTTC,CASSPGGLAGNEQYF
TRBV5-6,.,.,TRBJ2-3,TGTGCCAGCAGTCCCAGGTGGATCACAGATACGCAGTATTTT,CASSPRWITDTQYF
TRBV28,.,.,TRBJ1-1,TGTGCCAGCAGTCTTGACGGGGGAATGAACACTGAAGCTTTCTTT,CASSLDGGMNTEAFF